These 25 T cell receptor beta chains originate from one sample sequenced in a study of cytomegalovirus exposure and HLA in healthy donors (dated 2017 in TCRdb). Library generation was performed with the immunoSEQ multiplex PCR assay. The multiplex PCR relied on a mix of 60 forward primers for TCR Vbeta segments and 13 reverse primers for TCR Jbeta segments. TCRdb retrieved this table from immuneACCESS and kept in-frame rearrangements only. Not all clones are present; in checked studies, unresolved V genes account for under half, and no reason is known for the remainder. In all, the sample holds roughly 200,000 clones, and around 88% of those were seen once. The leading ten clones occupy approximately 0.31% of the sample. Sequencing input: PBMCs. These receptors came from a woman under 40 in good health and CMV-seronegative.

This clone was counted a few times. V gene TRBV2 combines with J gene TRBJ2-1, with 8 nucleotides matching TRBD1. CDR3 size: 13 residues. V gave up 4 bases and J gave up 12 bases; unmatched junction bases: 8. Germline V lookup: CDR1 SNHLY, CDR2 FYNNEI. The chain's CDR3 is CASSGQGIEGQFF. In DNA form, the CDR3 reads TGTGCCAGCAGTGGACAGGGGATTGAGGGGCAGTTCTTC.

The chain has TRBV11-3 and TRBJ2-1; a possible D gene is TRBD2 (5 bases). CDR1 is SGHNT and CDR2 is YENEEA in the germline V gene. The V gene lost 3 bases and the J gene lost 7 bases, with 10 bases spanning the gap. The CDR3 has 13 amino acids. CDR3 sequence: CASSLDSANEQFF. DNA for the CDR3: TGTGCCAGCAGCTTGGACTCCGCGAATGAGCAGTTCTTC.

This chain connects TRBV29-1 to TRBJ1-4, with unresolved D. The CDR3 covers 12 residues. In germline, CDR1 is SQVTM, CDR2 ANQGSEA. V lost 4 bases, J lost 5 bases, and 8 bases lay in between. CDR3 in amino acids: CSVVGGNEKLFF. Here the CDR3 DNA reads TGCAGCGTTGTGGGCGGGAATGAAAAACTGTTTTTT.

J is TRBJ2-7 and V is TRBV18, with 9 bases fitting TRBD1. In germline, CDR1 is KGHSH, CDR2 LQKENI. The V segment lost 4 bases and the J segment 7 bases; nucleotides outside the gene matches: 11. The CDR3 covers 15 residues. CDR3 coding DNA: TGTGCCAGCTCACGGGGACAGGGATCGCTGGAGGAGCAGTACTTC. It specifies CASSRGQGSLEEQYF.

This chain joins TRBV10-2 and TRBJ2-2; possibly TRBD1 for D (6 bases). V lost 7 bases and J 7 bases, leaving 16 bases between the germline ends. Germline CDR1 is WSHSY and CDR2 is SAAADI. The CDR3 is 14 amino acids. The CDR3 sequence: CASIRDTRRGELFF. For the CDR3, the DNA is TGCGCCAGCATCCGGGACACACGCCGCGGGGAGCTGTTTTTT.

This chain joins TRBV30 and TRBJ2-1; 8 positions agree with TRBD2. V was pared by 2 bases and J by 4 bases, with 13 bases of the junction left unmatched. This CDR3 has 17 residues. Germline V gene data show CDR1 as GTSNPN and CDR2 as SVGIG (reference sequence). CDR3 residues: CAWSSSGSGVTYNEQFF. The CDR3 DNA follows: TGTGCCTGGAGTTCTTCGGGTAGCGGGGTAACGTACAATGAGCAGTTCTTC.

The genes are TRBV29-1 and TRBJ2-7; 9 bases agree with TRBD1. Per the germline V gene, CDR1 is SQVTM and CDR2 is ANQGSEA. The CDR3 has 12 amino acids. Trimming cost V 8 bases and J 6 bases; bases outside gene matches: 8. The CDR3 region has the DNA TGCAGCTGCCGGGACAGGGATTTCGAGCAGTACTTC. It yields the protein CSCRDRDFEQYF.

This clone was observed once. J is TRBJ1-4 and V is TRBV15; 7 bases line up with TRBD1. V shed 0 bases and J 14 bases; nucleotides not matched to a gene: 6. Germline CDR1 reads LNHNV; CDR2 reads YYDKDF (reference sequence). CDR3 length: 13 residues. The CDR3 DNA reads as TGTGCCACCAGCAGAGATCGACAGGGCAGGCTGTTTTTT. This translates into CATSRDRQGRLFF.

This chain joins TRBV28 and TRBJ2-7, with D maybe TRBD2 (5 bases). The V and J ends lost 2 bases and 7 bases respectively, with 12 bases between them. The length of the CDR3 is 13 residues. Germline V CDR1 and CDR2: MDHEN, SYDVKM. CDR3 coding DNA: TGTGCCAGCAGTTTAGGAGGAGAAGAAGAGCAGTACTTC. This encodes CASSLGGEEEQYF.

V gene TRBV5-1 combines with J gene TRBJ1-2; D is possibly TRBD1 (5 bases). V shed 5 bases and J shed 2 bases, with 10 bases lying between them. The germline CDR1 and CDR2 sequences are SGHRS and YFSETQ. CDR3 length: 13 amino acids. The CDR3 bases are TGCGCCAGCAGTCTACAGGAAAACTATGGCTACACCTTC. It encodes CASSLQENYGYTF.

This clone appeared a single time. The V and J genes are TRBV6-1 and TRBJ2-5, with a tentative D call TRBD2 (6 bases). Trimming stripped 6 bases from V and 5 bases from J, with 16 bases between. The CDR3 has 14 amino acids. CDR1 MNHNS and CDR2 SASEGT come from the germline V gene. CDR3 in amino acids: CASRRRREGETQYF. CDR3 DNA: TGTGCCAGCAGGAGAAGGCGGGAAGGTGAGACCCAGTACTTC.

V gene TRBV5-1 combines with J gene TRBJ2-1; 7 bases fit TRBD1. Germline values: CDR1 SGHRS, CDR2 YFSETQ. The length of the CDR3 is 19 residues. The trim removed 4 bases at V and 0 bases at J, leaving 16 bases unmatched. The CDR3 DNA reads as TGCGCCAGCAGCAGAGGGACAGCCCTAAAAAGGAGCTCCTACAATGAGCAGTTCTTC. Amino acid sequence: CASSRGTALKRSSYNEQFF.

The chain is built from TRBV5-1 and TRBJ2-3, with D possibly TRBD2 on 6 matching bases. CDR1 is SGHRS and CDR2 is YFSETQ in the germline V gene. The ends were cut back, 4 bases at V and 0 bases at J, with 15 bases in the middle. This CDR3 is built from 16 residues. The CDR3 protein is CASSPKDYPSTDTQYF. The CDR3 nucleotides read TGCGCCAGCAGCCCCAAGGACTACCCGAGCACAGATACGCAGTATTTT.

CDR3 nucleotide sequence: TGTGCCAGCAGTGACGGTAGTTATACGCAGTATTTT. Protein: CASSDGSYTQYF. The rearrangement uses TRBV2 and TRBJ2-3, with D uncertain. The CDR3 runs to 12 residues. CDR1 and CDR2 (germline): SNHLY, FYNNEI. Trimming cost V 3 bases and J 7 bases, with 8 bases left between them.

The chain employs TRBV5-1 and TRBJ1-1; 8 bases line up with TRBD1. The V gene end was trimmed by 0 bases and the J gene end by 6 bases; junction bases not matched to a gene: 7. The CDR3 loop spans 15 amino acids. Germline assignment: CDR1 SGHRS and CDR2 YFSETQ. CDR3 protein: CASSLAGQGGAEAFF. DNA for the CDR3: TGCGCCAGCAGCTTGGCCGGACAGGGTGGGGCTGAAGCTTTCTTT. Full variable domain (outside the CDR3, taken from reference TRBV5-1 and TRBJ1-1): KAGVTQTPRYLIKTRGQQVTLSCSPISGHRSVSWYQQTPGQGLQFLFEYFSETQRNKGNFPGRFSGRQFSNSRSEMNVSTLELGDSALYLCASSLAGQGGAEAFFGQGTRLTVV.

V usage is TRBV9 and J usage is TRBJ2-1, with D perhaps matching TRBD1 (6 bases). Germline V gene data show CDR1 as SGDLS and CDR2 as YYNGEE. V lost 4 bases and J 10 bases, leaving 21 bases between the germline ends. The CDR3 is 15 amino acids. CDR3 bases: TGTGCCAGCAGCTTCGCCGGGACATATTCGGGGGAGCAGTTCTTC. Its protein is CASSFAGTYSGEQFF.

The CDR3 spells CASSLGTGEETEAFF. In nucleotides, the CDR3 is TGCGCCAGCAGCTTGGGGACAGGGGAGGAAACTGAAGCTTTCTTT. This chain links TRBV5-1 with TRBJ1-1, with 9 nucleotides matching TRBD1. The V gene's germline CDR1 is SGHRS and CDR2 YFSETQ. The CDR3 spans 15 residues. The ends lost 0 bases at V and 5 bases at J; junction bases unmatched: 5.

This clone was seen a single time. The chain joins TRBV5-5 to TRBJ2-5; TRBD2 matches 7 bases. The CDR3 has 13 residues. Germline trimming cut 4 bases from V and 7 bases from J; bases unmatched to any gene: 7. Per germline, CDR1 SGHKS and CDR2 YYEKEE (reference sequence). This CDR3 reads CASSRAGVATQYF. In nucleotides, the CDR3 is TGTGCCAGCAGCCGGGCGGGGGTTGCGACCCAGTACTTC. The complete variable domain, with remaining parts taken from reference TRBV5-5 and TRBJ2-5, reads DAGVTQSPTHLIKTRGQQVTLRCSPISGHKSVSWYQQVLGQGPQFIFQYYEKEERGRGNFPDRFSARQFPNYSSELNVNALLLGDSALYLCASSRAGVATQYFGPGTRLLVL.

The J gene is TRBJ2-7, the V gene TRBV5-6; weak D call: TRBD1 (6 bases). The germline CDR1 and CDR2 sequences are SGHDT and YYEEEE. CDR3 size: 12 residues. The V gene lost 2 bases and the J gene lost 3 bases, with 6 bases spanning the gap. CDR3 residues: CASSLQGYEQYF. The CDR3 bases are TGTGCCAGCAGCTTACAGGGCTACGAGCAGTACTTC.

V gene TRBV28 combines with J gene TRBJ2-7, with D uncertain. The CDR3 is 11 residues long. V was clipped by 4 bases and J by 7 bases, with 8 bases between them. Germline V gives CDR1 MDHEN, CDR2 SYDVKM. The CDR3 protein is CASSSRQEQYF. As DNA, the CDR3 is TGTGCCAGCAGTTCGCGACAAGAGCAGTACTTC. The full variable domain, in which reference TRBV28 and TRBJ2-7 provide the parts outside the CDR3, is DVKVTQSSRYLVKRTGEKVFLECVQDMDHENMFWYRQDPGLGLRLIYFSYDVKMKEKGDIPEGYSVSREKKERFSLILESASTNQTSMYLCASSSRQEQYFGPGTRLTVT.

The genes are TRBV2 and TRBJ2-7; D gene uncertain. The V and J ends lost 5 bases and 4 bases respectively, with 6 bases between them. CDR1 is SNHLY and CDR2 is FYNNEI in the germline V gene. The CDR3 is made up of 11 amino acids. The CDR3 spells CASSSGYEQYF. CDR3 in DNA: TGTGCCAGCAGTTCCGGGTACGAGCAGTACTTC.

This sequence joins TRBV9 and TRBJ2-7; TRBD2 might be the D (5 bases). V lost 0 bases to trimming and J lost 5 bases, with 9 bases between them. The CDR3 is made up of 13 amino acids. Germline CDR1 and CDR2: SGDLS and YYNGEE. Here the CDR3 reads CASSVGELDEQYF. The CDR3 DNA sequence: TGTGCCAGCAGCGTAGGGGAGCTCGACGAGCAGTACTTC. The full variable domain, its missing parts supplied by reference TRBV9 and TRBJ2-7, is DSGVTQTPKHLITATGQRVTLRCSPRSGDLSVYWYQQSLDQGLQFLIQYYNGEERAKGNILERFSAQQFPDLHSELNLSSLELGDSALYFCASSVGELDEQYFGPGTRLTVT.

The chain is built from TRBV28 and TRBJ2-7, with 9 bases aligning to TRBD1. This CDR3 has 16 amino acids. Germline loops: CDR1 MDHEN, CDR2 SYDVKM. Germline trimming cut 7 bases from V and 6 bases from J; bases unmatched to any gene: 16. The CDR3 loop is CASNRPSGQGGFEQYF. CDR3 coding DNA: TGTGCCAGCAATCGTCCCTCGGGACAGGGAGGTTTCGAGCAGTACTTC.

Only a few counts were recorded for this clone. The chain employs TRBV5-1 and TRBJ2-5; the D gene is possibly TRBD1 (5 bases). CDR3 length equals 13 residues. Deletions cut 4 bases from V and 5 bases from J, with 12 bases between. The germline gives CDR1 SGHRS, CDR2 YFSETQ. DNA for the CDR3: TGCGCCAGCAGCCCGACAGTCCGGGAGACCCAGTACTTC. This translates into CASSPTVRETQYF.

This rearrangement joins TRBV5-1 to TRBJ1-1; 9 nucleotides line up with TRBD1. The CDR3 consists of 15 residues. The germline gives CDR1 SGHRS, CDR2 YFSETQ. With V trimmed by 0 bases and J by 5 bases, 5 bases remained unmatched. CDR3 amino acids: CASSLATQGATEAFF. The CDR3 nucleotides read TGCGCCAGCAGCTTGGCCACACAGGGGGCGACTGAAGCTTTCTTT.